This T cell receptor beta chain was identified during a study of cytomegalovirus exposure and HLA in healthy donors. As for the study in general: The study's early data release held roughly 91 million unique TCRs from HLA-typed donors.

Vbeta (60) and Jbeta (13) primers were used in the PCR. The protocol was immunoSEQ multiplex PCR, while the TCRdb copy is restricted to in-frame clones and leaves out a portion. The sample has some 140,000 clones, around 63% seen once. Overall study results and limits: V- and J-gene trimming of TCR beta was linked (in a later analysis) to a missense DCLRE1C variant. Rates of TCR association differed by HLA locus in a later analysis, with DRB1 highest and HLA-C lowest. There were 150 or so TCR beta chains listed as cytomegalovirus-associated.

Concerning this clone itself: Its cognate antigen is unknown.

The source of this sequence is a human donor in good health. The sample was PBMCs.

The CDR3 loop is CASRGGQTDYQPQHF. Written as DNA, the CDR3 is TGTGCCAGCAGGGGGGGACAGACCGACTATCAGCCCCAGCATTTT. The rearrangement links TRBV6-6 to TRBJ1-5, with 7 bases that match TRBD1. This CDR3 spans 15 amino acids. Germline V lookup: CDR1 MNHNY, CDR2 SVGAGI (reference sequence). J gave up 5 bases and V 6 bases, and 10 bases lay outside the gene matches.